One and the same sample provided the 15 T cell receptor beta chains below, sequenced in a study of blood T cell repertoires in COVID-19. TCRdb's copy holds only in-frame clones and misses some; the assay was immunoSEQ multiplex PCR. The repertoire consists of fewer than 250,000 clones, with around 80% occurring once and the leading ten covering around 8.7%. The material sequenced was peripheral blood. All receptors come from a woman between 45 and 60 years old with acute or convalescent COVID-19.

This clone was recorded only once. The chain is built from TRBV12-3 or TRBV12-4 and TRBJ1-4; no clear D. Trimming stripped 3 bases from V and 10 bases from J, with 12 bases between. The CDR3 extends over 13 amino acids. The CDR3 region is CASSFSVTGKLFF. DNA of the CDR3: TGTGCCAGCAGTTTTAGCGTCACTGGAAAACTGTTTTTT.

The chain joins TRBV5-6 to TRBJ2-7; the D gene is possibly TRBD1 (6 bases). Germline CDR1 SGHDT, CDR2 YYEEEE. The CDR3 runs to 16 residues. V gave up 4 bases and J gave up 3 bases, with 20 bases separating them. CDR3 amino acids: CASSPLGAGKLYEQYF. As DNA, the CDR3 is TGTGCCAGCAGCCCGTTGGGGGCTGGGAAACTCTACGAGCAGTACTTC.

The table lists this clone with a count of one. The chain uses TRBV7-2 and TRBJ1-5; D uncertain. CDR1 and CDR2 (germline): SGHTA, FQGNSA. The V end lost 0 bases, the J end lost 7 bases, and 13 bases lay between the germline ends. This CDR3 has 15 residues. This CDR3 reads CASSLARRVGQPQHF. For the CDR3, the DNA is TGTGCCAGCAGCTTAGCAAGGAGGGTTGGCCAGCCCCAGCATTTT.

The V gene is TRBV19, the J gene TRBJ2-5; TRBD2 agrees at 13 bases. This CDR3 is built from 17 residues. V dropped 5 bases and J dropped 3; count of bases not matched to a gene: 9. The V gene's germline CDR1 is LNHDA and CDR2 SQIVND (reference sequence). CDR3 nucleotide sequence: TGTGCCAGTAGTCCCGGTCGACTAGCGGGAGGCAAAGAGACCCAGTACTTC. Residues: CASSPGRLAGGKETQYF.

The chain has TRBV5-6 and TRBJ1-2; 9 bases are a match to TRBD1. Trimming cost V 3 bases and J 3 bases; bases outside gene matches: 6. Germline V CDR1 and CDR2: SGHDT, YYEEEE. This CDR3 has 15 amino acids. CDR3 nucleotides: TGTGCCAGCAGCTATTCGGGACAGGGATACTATGGCTACACCTTC. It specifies CASSYSGQGYYGYTF.

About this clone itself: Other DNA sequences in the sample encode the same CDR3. The CDR3 DNA sequence: TGTGCCACCAGTGATCCAATGAACACTGAAGCTTTCTTT. It encodes CATSDPMNTEAFF. The chain combines TRBV24-1 with TRBJ1-1; the D is unclear. The CDR3 is 13 amino acids. V was shortened by 3 bases and J by 0 bases, with 4 bases between the two germline ends. Per the germline V gene, CDR1 is KGHDR and CDR2 is SFDVKD.

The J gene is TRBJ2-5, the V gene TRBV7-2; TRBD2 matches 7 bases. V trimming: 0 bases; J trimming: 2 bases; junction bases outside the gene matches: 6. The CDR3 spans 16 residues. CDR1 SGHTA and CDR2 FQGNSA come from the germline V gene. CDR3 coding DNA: TGTGCCAGCAGCTTAGCAACGGGGGGAGGACAAGAGACCCAGTACTTC. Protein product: CASSLATGGGQETQYF.

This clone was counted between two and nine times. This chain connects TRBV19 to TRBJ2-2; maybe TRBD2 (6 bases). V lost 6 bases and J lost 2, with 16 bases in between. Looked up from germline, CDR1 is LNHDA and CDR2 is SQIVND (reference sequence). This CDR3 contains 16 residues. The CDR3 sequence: CASSHLAAGNTGELFF. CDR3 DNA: TGTGCCAGTAGCCATTTAGCGGCGGGTAACACCGGGGAGCTGTTTTTT.

CDR3 DNA sequence: TGCAGTGCTAGTCTAACCCAGGACTTCACAGATACGCAGTATTTT. The encoded protein is CSASLTQDFTDTQYF. The V gene is TRBV20-1, the J gene TRBJ2-3; D is perhaps TRBD2 (5 bases). V lost 3 bases and J 2 bases, leaving 15 bases between the germline ends. This CDR3 region has 15 residues. Germline CDR1 DFQATT, CDR2 SNEGSKA (reference sequence).

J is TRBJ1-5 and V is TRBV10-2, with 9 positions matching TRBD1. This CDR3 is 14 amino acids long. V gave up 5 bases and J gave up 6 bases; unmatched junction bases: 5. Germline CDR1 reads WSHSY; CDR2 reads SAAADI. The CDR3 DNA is TGCGCCAGCAGTACAGGGGGCACACCTCAGCCCCAGCATTTT. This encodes CASSTGGTPQPQHF.

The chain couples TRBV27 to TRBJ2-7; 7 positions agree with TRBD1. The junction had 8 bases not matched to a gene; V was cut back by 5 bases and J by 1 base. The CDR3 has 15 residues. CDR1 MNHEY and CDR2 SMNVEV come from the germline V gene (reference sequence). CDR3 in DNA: TGTGCCAGCAGTAAACAGGGGTCCCTTTCCTACGAGCAGTACTTC. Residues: CASSKQGSLSYEQYF.

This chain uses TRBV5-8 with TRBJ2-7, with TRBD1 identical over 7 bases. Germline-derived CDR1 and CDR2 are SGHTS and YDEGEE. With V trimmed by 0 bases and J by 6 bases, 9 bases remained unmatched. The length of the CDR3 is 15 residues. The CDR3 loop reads CASSLVGATGREQYF. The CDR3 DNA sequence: TGTGCCAGCAGCTTGGTAGGGGCGACAGGGCGCGAGCAGTACTTC. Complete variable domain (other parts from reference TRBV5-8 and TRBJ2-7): EAGVTQSPTHLIKTRGQQATLRCSPISGHTSVYWYQQALGLGLQFLLWYDEGEERNRGNFPPRFSGRQFPNYSSELNVNALELEDSALYLCASSLVGATGREQYFGPGTRLTVT.

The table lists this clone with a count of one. Here the CDR3 reads CASSIVGTGMGYGYTF. The CDR3 bases are TGTGCCAGTAGTATAGTCGGGACAGGGATGGGATATGGCTACACCTTC. The chain has TRBV19 and TRBJ1-2; TRBD1 agrees at 9 bases. This CDR3 spans 16 amino acids. Germline V gene data show CDR1 as LNHDA and CDR2 as SQIVND (reference sequence). Trimming removed 1 base from V and 5 bases from J; junction bases left unmatched: 8.

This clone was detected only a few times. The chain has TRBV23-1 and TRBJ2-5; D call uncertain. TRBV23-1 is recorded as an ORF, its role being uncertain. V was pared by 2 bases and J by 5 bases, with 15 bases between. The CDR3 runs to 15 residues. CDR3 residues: CASSQRRRLEETQYF. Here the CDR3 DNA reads TGCGCCAGCAGTCAAAGGCGTCGGTTGGAGGAGACCCAGTACTTC.

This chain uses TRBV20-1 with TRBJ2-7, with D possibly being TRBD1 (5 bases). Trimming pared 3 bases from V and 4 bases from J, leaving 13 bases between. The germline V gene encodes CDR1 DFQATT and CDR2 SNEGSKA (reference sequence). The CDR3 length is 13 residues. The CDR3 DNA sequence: TGCAGTGCTAGTACCAGGGCCCTATACGAGCAGTACTTC. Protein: CSASTRALYEQYF.